The source of this T cell receptor (beta chain) is a study of PD-L1 blockade in urothelial cancer. V trimming: 5 bases; J trimming: 1 base; junction bases outside the gene matches: 10. Germline lookup yields CDR1 MDHEN and CDR2 SYDVKM. The CDR3 spans 17 residues. Locally advanced or metastatic urothelial carcinoma affected all patients. Investigators quantified FFPE tumor DNA with amplified housekeeping genes. Sequencing was performed with immunoSEQ multiplex PCR; in TCRdb, only in-frame clones are kept and a portion is missing. The profile shows approximately 1,300 clones, about 39% of them singletons.

Sequenced material: tumor tissue, taken before atezolizumab (anti-PD-L1) treatment. This sequence joins TRBV28 and TRBJ2-1; 8 bases are a match to TRBD2. The receptor was isolated from a man in his sixties with urothelial cancer. The CDR3 loop is CASSPLAGGISYNEQFF. The DNA of the CDR3 is TGTGCCAGCAGTCCCTTGGCGGGAGGTATATCCTACAATGAGCAGTTCTTC.